Each of the 10 T cell receptor beta chains below was sequenced from the same sample in a study of blood T cell repertoires in COVID-19 (dated by TCRdb to 2019 to 2021). The method was the immunoSEQ multiplex PCR assay. Not all clones reach the TCRdb copy of this immuneACCESS table, which keeps in-frame sequences only. Checked studies attribute under half of the gap to unresolved V genes and leave the rest unexplained. Across this sample there are some 240,000 clones, with 89% seen only once. About 4.6% of the sample is held by the ten biggest clonotypes. The sample comprised peripheral blood. The receptors here all came from a woman aged 40 to 50 who had recovered from COVID-19.

This chain uses TRBV18 with TRBJ2-7; maybe TRBD2 (6 bases). The CDR3 contains 17 residues. CDR1 is KGHSH and CDR2 is LQKENI in the germline V gene. Trimming stripped 0 bases from V and 0 bases from J, with 15 bases between. CDR3 residues: CASSPPPAGISSYEQYV. The DNA of the CDR3 is TGTGCCAGCTCACCACCTCCGGCGGGGATAAGCTCCTACGAGCAGTACGTC.

The V call is TRBV28, the J call TRBJ1-1; D remains ambiguous. The germline V and J ends were trimmed by 1 base and 8 bases, with 8 bases remaining between them. The CDR3 covers 12 residues. Germline V gives CDR1 MDHEN, CDR2 SYDVKM. The CDR3 sequence: CASSLLSREAFF. CDR3 DNA: TGTGCCAGCAGTTTATTAAGCCGGGAAGCTTTCTTT.

The rearrangement uses TRBV5-4 and TRBJ2-5; D gene unclear. The length of the CDR3 is 14 residues. CDR1 SGHNT and CDR2 YYREEE come from the germline V gene (reference sequence). The V end lost 0 bases, the J end lost 5 bases, and 11 bases lay between the germline ends. The CDR3 DNA follows: TGTGCCAGCAGCTTGGTGGCTCCCGGGGAGACCCAGTACTTC. As protein: CASSLVAPGETQYF.

As concerns this clone: The sample contains more than one DNA sequence encoding this CDR3. The V and J genes are TRBV19 and TRBJ1-3, with a weak D call TRBD1 (6 bases). This CDR3 spans 15 amino acids. Germline-derived CDR1 and CDR2 are LNHDA and SQIVND (reference sequence). V was trimmed by 3 bases and J by 0 bases, leaving 9 bases between them. The CDR3 sequence is CASSIQGSSGNTIYF. The CDR3 DNA sequence: TGTGCCAGTAGTATCCAGGGGAGCTCTGGAAACACCATATATTTT.

The V gene is TRBV5-4, the J gene TRBJ2-3, with 8 bases aligning to TRBD1. Looked up from germline, CDR1 is SGHNT and CDR2 is YYREEE (reference sequence). The CDR3 contains 16 residues. The V gene end was trimmed by 3 bases and the J gene end by 1 base; junction bases not matched to a gene: 7. CDR3 DNA: TGTGCCAGCAGCTCTACGTGGGGACAGGGCACAGATACGCAGTATTTT. It yields the protein CASSSTWGQGTDTQYF.

The V and J genes are TRBV7-9 and TRBJ2-5; 7 nucleotides match TRBD2. CDR1 and CDR2 from the germline V gene are SEHNR and FQNEAQ (reference sequence). V lost 1 base, J lost 2 bases, and 4 bases stayed unmatched. This CDR3 comprises 15 residues. In DNA form, the CDR3 reads TGTGCCAGCAGCTTAGGGAATAGCGGGCAAGAGACCCAGTACTTC. It translates to CASSLGNSGQETQYF.

The CDR3: CASRPLRGPRESQNTEAFF. The CDR3 DNA is TGTGCCAGCAGACCACTTAGGGGGCCGAGGGAATCGCAGAACACTGAAGCTTTCTTT. The J gene is TRBJ1-1, the V gene TRBV27; 7 nucleotides agree with TRBD1. Trimming cost V 6 bases and J 1 base; bases outside gene matches: 20. From germline, CDR1 is MNHEY and CDR2 SMNVEV (reference sequence). The CDR3 runs to 19 residues.

The chain carries TRBV2 and TRBJ1-3, with a possible D match to TRBD1 (5 bases). V was trimmed by 8 bases and J by 2 bases, leaving 10 bases between them. Germline CDR1 is SNHLY and CDR2 is FYNNEI. The CDR3 spans 13 residues. The CDR3 coding sequence is TGTGCCAGCGGGGCGGCGACTGGAAACACCATATATTTT. Its protein is CASGAATGNTIYF.

The rearrangement links TRBV9 to TRBJ2-5; 8 bases match TRBD2. This CDR3 has 14 residues. In germline, CDR1 is SGDLS, CDR2 YYNGEE. V trimming: 3 bases; J trimming: 4 bases; junction bases outside the gene matches: 5. CDR3 nucleotides: TGTGCCAGCAGCGGAGCTCTAGCGGGAGAGACCCAGTACTTC. Translation gives CASSGALAGETQYF. Full variable domain (outside the CDR3, taken from reference TRBV9 and TRBJ2-5): DSGVTQTPKHLITATGQRVTLRCSPRSGDLSVYWYQQSLDQGLQFLIQYYNGEERAKGNILERFSAQQFPDLHSELNLSSLELGDSALYFCASSGALAGETQYFGPGTRLLVL.

This clone was found once. The chain couples TRBV11-2 to TRBJ2-2; D remains unclear. Trimming removed 5 bases from V and 2 bases from J, with 9 bases in between. The germline gives CDR1 SGHAT, CDR2 FQNNGV. This CDR3 is 14 amino acids long. This CDR3 is CASSPRINTGELFF. The CDR3 nucleotides read TGTGCCAGCAGCCCCAGAATTAACACCGGGGAGCTGTTTTTT.